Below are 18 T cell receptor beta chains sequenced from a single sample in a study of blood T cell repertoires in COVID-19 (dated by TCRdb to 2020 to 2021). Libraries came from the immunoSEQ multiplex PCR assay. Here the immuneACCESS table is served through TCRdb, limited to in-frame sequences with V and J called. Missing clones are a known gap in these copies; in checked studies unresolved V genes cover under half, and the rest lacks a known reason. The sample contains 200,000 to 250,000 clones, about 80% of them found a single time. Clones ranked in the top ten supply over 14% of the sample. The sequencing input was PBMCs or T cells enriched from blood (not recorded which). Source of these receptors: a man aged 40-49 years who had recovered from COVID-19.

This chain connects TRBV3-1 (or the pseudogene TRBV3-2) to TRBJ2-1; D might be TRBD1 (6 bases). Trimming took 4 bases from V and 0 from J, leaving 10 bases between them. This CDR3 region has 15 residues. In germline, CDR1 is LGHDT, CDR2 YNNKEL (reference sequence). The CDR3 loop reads CASSRGQSSYNEQFF. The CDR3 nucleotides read TGTGCCAGCAGCCGGGGACAAAGCTCCTACAATGAGCAGTTCTTC.

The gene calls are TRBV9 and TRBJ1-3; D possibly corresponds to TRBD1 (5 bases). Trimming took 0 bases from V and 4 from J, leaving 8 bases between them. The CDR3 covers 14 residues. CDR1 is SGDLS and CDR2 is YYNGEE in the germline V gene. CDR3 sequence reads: CASSVEGWGNTIYF. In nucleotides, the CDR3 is TGTGCCAGCAGCGTAGAGGGGTGGGGAAACACCATATATTTT.

The CDR3 DNA reads as TGCGCCAGCAGCCAAGGGAGGAATTATAATTCACCCCTCCACTTT. The encoded protein is CASSQGRNYNSPLHF. V and J are TRBV4-1 and TRBJ1-6; D ambiguous. V was shortened by 1 base and J by 4 bases, with 8 bases between the two germline ends. CDR1 and CDR2 (germline): MGHRA, YSYEKL. The CDR3 has 15 amino acids.

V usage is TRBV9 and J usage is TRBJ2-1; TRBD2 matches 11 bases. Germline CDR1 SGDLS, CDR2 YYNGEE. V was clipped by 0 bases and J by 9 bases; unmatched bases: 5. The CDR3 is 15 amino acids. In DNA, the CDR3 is TGTGCCAGCAGCGTAGGAACTAGCGGGAGCACTGAGCAGTTCTTC. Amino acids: CASSVGTSGSTEQFF.

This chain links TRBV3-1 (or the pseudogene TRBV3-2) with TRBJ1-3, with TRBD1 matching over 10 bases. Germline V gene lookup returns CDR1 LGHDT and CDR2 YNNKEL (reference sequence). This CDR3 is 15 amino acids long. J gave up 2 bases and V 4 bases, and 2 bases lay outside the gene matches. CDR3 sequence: CASSRQGATGNTIYF. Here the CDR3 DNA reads TGTGCCAGCAGCCGACAGGGGGCGACTGGAAACACCATATATTTT.

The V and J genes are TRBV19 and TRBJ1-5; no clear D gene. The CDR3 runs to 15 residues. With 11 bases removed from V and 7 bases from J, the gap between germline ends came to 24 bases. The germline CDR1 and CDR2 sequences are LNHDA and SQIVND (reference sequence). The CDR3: CASHAGIIAGQPQHF. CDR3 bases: TGTGCCTCCCACGCGGGGATTATAGCCGGGCAGCCCCAGCATTTT.

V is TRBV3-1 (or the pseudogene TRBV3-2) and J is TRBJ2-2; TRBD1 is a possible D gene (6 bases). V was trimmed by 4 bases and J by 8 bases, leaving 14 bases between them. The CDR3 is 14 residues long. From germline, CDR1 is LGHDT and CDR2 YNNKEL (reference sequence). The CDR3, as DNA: TGTGCCAGCAGCCTCTCAGCCACAGGGGGGGAGCTGTTTTTT. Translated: CASSLSATGGELFF.

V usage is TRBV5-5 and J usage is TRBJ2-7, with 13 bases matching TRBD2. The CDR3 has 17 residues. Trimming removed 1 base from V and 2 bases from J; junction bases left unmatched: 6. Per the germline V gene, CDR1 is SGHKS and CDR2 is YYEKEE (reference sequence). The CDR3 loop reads CASSLRTSGGSPYEQYF. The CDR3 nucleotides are TGTGCCAGCAGCTTGAGGACTAGCGGGGGATCCCCCTACGAGCAGTACTTC.

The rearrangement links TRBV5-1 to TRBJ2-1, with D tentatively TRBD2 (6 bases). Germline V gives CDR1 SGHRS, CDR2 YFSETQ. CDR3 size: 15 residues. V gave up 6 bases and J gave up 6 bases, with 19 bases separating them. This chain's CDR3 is CASTFGDSFGNEQFF. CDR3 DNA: TGCGCCAGCACCTTCGGGGACTCATTCGGCAATGAGCAGTTCTTC.

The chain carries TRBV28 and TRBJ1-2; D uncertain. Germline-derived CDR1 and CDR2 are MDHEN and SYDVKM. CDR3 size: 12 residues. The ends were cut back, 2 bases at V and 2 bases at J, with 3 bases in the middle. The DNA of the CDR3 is TGTGCCAGCAGTTTAGGCAACTATGGCTACACCTTC. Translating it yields CASSLGNYGYTF.

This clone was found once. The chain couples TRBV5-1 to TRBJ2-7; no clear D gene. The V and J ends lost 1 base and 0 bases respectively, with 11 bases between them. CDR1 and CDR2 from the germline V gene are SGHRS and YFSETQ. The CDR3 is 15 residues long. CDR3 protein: CASSLQPTSSYEQYF. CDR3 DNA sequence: TGCGCCAGCAGCTTGCAACCCACGAGCTCCTACGAGCAGTACTTC. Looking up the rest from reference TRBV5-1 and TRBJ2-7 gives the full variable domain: KAGVTQTPRYLIKTRGQQVTLSCSPISGHRSVSWYQQTPGQGLQFLFEYFSETQRNKGNFPGRFSGRQFSNSRSEMNVSTLELGDSALYLCASSLQPTSSYEQYFGPGTRLTVT.

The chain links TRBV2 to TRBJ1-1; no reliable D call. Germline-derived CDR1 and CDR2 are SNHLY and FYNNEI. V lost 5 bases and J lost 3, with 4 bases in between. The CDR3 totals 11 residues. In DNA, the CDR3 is TGTGCCAGCAGTCTTTACACTGAAGCTTTCTTT. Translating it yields CASSLYTEAFF.

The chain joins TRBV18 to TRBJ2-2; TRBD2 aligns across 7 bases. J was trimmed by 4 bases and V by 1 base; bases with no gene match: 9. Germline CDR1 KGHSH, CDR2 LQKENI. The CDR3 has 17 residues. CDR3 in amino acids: CASSPQSGDWGTGELFF. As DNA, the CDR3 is TGTGCCAGCTCACCACAAAGCGGGGACTGGGGCACCGGGGAGCTGTTTTTT.

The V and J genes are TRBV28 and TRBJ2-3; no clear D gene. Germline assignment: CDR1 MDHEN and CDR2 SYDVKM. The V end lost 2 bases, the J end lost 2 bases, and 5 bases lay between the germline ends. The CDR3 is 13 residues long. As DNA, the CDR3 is TGTGCCAGCAGTTTACCTCTCACAGATACGCAGTATTTT. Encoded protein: CASSLPLTDTQYF.

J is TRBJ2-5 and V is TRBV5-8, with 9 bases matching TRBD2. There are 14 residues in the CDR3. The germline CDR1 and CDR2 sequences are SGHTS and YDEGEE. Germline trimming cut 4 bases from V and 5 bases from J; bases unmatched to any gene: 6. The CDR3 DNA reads TGTGCCAGCAGCATCGGACTAGCGTGGGAGACCCAGTACTTC. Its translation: CASSIGLAWETQYF.

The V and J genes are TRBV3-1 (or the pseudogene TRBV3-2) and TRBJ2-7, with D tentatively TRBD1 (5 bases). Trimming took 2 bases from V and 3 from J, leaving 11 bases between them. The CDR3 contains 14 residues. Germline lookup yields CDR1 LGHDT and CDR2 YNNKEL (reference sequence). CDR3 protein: CASSQFTGGYEQYF. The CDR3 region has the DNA TGTGCCAGCAGCCAATTTACAGGTGGCTACGAGCAGTACTTC.

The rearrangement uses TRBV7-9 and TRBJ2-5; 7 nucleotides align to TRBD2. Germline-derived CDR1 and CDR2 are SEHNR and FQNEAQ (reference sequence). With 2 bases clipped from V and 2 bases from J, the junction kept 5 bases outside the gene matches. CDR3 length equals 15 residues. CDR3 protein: CASSLFAGVQETQYF. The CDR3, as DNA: TGTGCCAGCAGCTTATTTGCGGGAGTACAAGAGACCCAGTACTTC. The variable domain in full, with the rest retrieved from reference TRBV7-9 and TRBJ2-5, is DTGVSQNPRHKITKRGQNVTFRCDPISEHNRLYWYRQTLGQGPEFLTYFQNEAQLEKSRLLSDRFSAERPKGSFSTLEIQRTEQGDSAMYLCASSLFAGVQETQYFGPGTRLLVL.

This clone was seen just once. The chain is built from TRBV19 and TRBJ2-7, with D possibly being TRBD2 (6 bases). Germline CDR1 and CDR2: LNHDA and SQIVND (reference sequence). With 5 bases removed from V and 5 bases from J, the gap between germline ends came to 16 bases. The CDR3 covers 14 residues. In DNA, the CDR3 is TGTGCCAGTAGTTTCATCGGGACTCGGAACGAGCAGTACTTC. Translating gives CASSFIGTRNEQYF.